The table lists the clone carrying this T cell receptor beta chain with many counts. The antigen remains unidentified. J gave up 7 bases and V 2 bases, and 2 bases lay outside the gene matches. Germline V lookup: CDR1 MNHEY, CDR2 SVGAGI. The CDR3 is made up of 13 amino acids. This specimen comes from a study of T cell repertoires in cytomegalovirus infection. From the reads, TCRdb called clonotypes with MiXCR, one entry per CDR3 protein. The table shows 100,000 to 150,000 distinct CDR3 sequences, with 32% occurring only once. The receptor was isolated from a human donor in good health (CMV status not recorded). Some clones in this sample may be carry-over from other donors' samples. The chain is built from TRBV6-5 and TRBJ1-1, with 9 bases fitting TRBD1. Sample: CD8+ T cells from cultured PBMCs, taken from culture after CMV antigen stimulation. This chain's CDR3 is CASSYRTGDEAFF. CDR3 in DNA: TGTGCCAGCAGTTACCGGACAGGGGATGAAGCTTTCTTT.